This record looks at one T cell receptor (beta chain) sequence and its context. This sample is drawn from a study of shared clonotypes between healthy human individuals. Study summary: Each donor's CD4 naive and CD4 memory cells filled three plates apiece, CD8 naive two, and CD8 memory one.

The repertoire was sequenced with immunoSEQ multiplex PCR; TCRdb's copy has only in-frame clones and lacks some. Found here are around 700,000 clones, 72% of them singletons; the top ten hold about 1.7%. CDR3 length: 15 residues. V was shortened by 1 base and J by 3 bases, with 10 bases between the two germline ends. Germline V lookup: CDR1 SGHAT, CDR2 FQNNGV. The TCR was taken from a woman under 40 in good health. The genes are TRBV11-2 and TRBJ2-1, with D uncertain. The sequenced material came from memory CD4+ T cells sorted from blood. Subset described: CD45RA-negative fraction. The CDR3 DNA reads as TGTGCCAGCAGCTTAGGGCAGGCTCTCTACAATGAGCAGTTCTTC. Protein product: CASSLGQALYNEQFF.